The clone carrying this TCR beta chain has just a few counts. Germline CDR1 and CDR2: KGHSH and LQKENI. This CDR3 comprises 15 residues. V dropped 6 bases and J dropped 2; count of bases not matched to a gene: 10. Amplification of ligated cDNA took four PCR rounds with SP2 and nested alpha and beta constant primers. TCRdb re-derived calls from the UMI-ligation and nested PCR reads in MiXCR, one entry per CDR3 protein. The top ten clones hold 7% to 9% of a sample with over 20,000 distinct CDR3 sequences, around 4.9% of them seen once. The sample originates from a study of naive and memory T cell subsets. The library had UMIs added by 3' ligation of an oligonucleotide to TCR cDNA. RNA was extracted from approximately 2.4 ml of whole blood of healthy adults. Cells were not sorted; total RNA input targeted roughly 1 to 1000 ng.

Specimen: blood. The V and J genes are TRBV18 and TRBJ2-7; 7 bases match TRBD1. This receptor was taken from an adult in good health. In DNA, the CDR3 is TGTGCCAGCTCGGGGGACAGCCGGGGTCCCTACGAGCAGTACTTC. Protein: CASSGDSRGPYEQYF.